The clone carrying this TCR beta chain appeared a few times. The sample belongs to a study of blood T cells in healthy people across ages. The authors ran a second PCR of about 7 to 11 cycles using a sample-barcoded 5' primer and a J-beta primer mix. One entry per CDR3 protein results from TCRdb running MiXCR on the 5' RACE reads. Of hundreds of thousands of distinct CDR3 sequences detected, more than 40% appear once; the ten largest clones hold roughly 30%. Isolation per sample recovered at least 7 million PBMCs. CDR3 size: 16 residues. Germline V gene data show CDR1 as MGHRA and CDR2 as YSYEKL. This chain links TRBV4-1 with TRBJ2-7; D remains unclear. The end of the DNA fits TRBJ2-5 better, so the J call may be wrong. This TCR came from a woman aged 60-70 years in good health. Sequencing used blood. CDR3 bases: TGCGCCAGCAGCATCCAACTAACAACGGGTAAAGAGACCCAGTACTTC. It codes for CASSIQLTTGKETQYF.